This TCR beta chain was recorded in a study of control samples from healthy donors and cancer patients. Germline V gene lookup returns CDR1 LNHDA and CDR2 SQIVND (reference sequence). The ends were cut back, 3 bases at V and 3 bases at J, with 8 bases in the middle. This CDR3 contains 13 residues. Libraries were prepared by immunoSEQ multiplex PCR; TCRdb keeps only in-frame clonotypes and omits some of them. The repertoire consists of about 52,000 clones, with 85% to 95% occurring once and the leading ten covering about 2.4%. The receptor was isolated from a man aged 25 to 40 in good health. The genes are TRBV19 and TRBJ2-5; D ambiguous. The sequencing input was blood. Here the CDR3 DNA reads TGTGCCAGTAGTATCGGGCAGAAAGAGACCCAGTACTTC. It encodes CASSIGQKETQYF.